These 21 T cell receptor beta chains were all obtained from the same sample, sequenced in a study of technical replicates of blood from four donors. Libraries were prepared by immunoSEQ multiplex PCR; TCRdb keeps only in-frame clonotypes and omits some of them. The sample lists approximately 88,000 clones, approximately 94% seen once, with approximately 0.25% in the top ten. What was sequenced was T cells isolated from PBMCs. These receptors were taken from a human donor in good health.

J is TRBJ1-3 and V is TRBV20-1, with unresolved D. The CDR3 runs 11 residues. CDR1 and CDR2 (germline): DFQATT, SNEGSKA (reference sequence). The V and J ends lost 3 bases and 9 bases respectively, with 9 bases between them. The CDR3 spells CSASALSTIYF. DNA of the CDR3: TGCAGTGCTAGCGCCCTATCCACCATATATTTT.

The chain couples TRBV27 to TRBJ2-1; 12 nucleotides match TRBD2. CDR1 and CDR2 (germline): MNHEY, SMNVEV (reference sequence). V lost 4 bases, J lost 8 bases, and 6 bases stayed unmatched. The CDR3 is made up of 15 amino acids. The DNA for the CDR3 is TGTGCCAGCAGTTCGACTAGCGGGAGACCTTATGAGCAGTTCTTC. This encodes CASSSTSGRPYEQFF.

The chain links TRBV7-3 to TRBJ2-1; TRBD2 matches 14 bases. The germline gives CDR1 SGHTA, CDR2 FQGTGA. This CDR3 is 16 amino acids long. The V and J ends lost 5 bases and 7 bases, in that order; junction bases with no gene match: 7. In DNA, the CDR3 is TGTGCCAGCAGCCCAATAAGACTAGCGGGGGGGAATGAGCAGTTCTTC. Translation gives CASSPIRLAGGNEQFF.

The chain links TRBV13 to TRBJ2-5; 9 bases align to TRBD1. Germline loops: CDR1 PRHDT, CDR2 FYEKMQ (reference sequence). CDR3 length: 14 amino acids. J was trimmed by 4 bases and V by 5 bases; bases with no gene match: 5. The CDR3 loop reads CASSLWTGAETQYF. CDR3 DNA: TGTGCCAGCAGCCTTTGGACAGGGGCAGAGACCCAGTACTTC.

In this sample, this clone turned up once. The chain joins TRBV11-2 to TRBJ1-2; the D gene is possibly TRBD1 (6 bases). The germline V gene has CDR1 SGHAT and CDR2 FQNNGV. The CDR3 consists of 14 residues. Trimming took 5 bases from V and 8 from J, leaving 18 bases between them. In DNA form, the CDR3 reads TGTGCCAGCAGCCCCCTTTCGGGACATGGGGGCTACACCTTC. Residues: CASSPLSGHGGYTF. The entire variable domain, with the rest obtained from reference TRBV11-2 and TRBJ1-2, is as follows: EAGVAQSPRYKIIEKRQSVAFWCNPISGHATLYWYQQILGQGPKLLIQFQNNGVVDDSQLPKDRFSAERLKGVDSTLKIQPAKLEDSAVYLCASSPLSGHGGYTFGSGTRLTVV.

The CDR3 sequence is CSVEARDRGRTDTQYF. In DNA form, the CDR3 reads TGCAGCGTTGAGGCCAGGGACAGGGGGCGAACAGATACGCAGTATTTT. The rearrangement links TRBV29-1 to TRBJ2-3, with 12 bases matching TRBD1. With 3 bases clipped from V and 3 bases from J, the junction kept 7 bases outside the gene matches. CDR1 SQVTM and CDR2 ANQGSEA come from the germline V gene. The CDR3 sequence is 16 residues long.

The V gene is TRBV7-6, the J gene TRBJ2-7, with TRBD1 identical over 9 bases. The CDR3 is 16 amino acids. Germline V CDR1 and CDR2: SGHVS, FNYEAQ. V lost 5 bases and J lost 1; bases outside the gene matches: 9. DNA of the CDR3: TGTGCCAGCAGCCCGACCCCGGGACAGGGTTCCTACGAGCAGTACTTC. The encoded protein is CASSPTPGQGSYEQYF.

The rearrangement joins TRBV29-1 to TRBJ1-2; the D gene is possibly TRBD1 (5 bases). This CDR3 spans 11 amino acids. V was clipped by 8 bases and J by 7 bases, with 14 bases between them. Per germline, CDR1 SQVTM and CDR2 ANQGSEA. CDR3 residues: CSSLRGTGYTF. The DNA of the CDR3 is TGCAGCTCGTTGCGGGGGACTGGCTACACCTTC.

V gene TRBV18 combines with J gene TRBJ2-2, with D possibly being TRBD2 (6 bases). The CDR3 is 15 amino acids. Germline-derived CDR1 and CDR2 are KGHSH and LQKENI. The V end lost 7 bases, the J end lost 4 bases, and 16 bases lay between the germline ends. CDR3 amino acids: CASLRAGTFTGELFF. Written as DNA, the CDR3 is TGTGCCAGCTTACGGGCGGGAACGTTCACCGGGGAGCTGTTTTTT.

There are a few counts of this clone. V is TRBV9 and J is TRBJ2-2; 11 nucleotides match TRBD1. The length of the CDR3 is 16 residues. The ends lost 2 bases at V and 8 bases at J; junction bases unmatched: 8. Germline V gene sequence: CDR1 SGDLS, CDR2 YYNGEE. CDR3 region: CASSVAGTGGGGELFF. CDR3 DNA sequence: TGTGCCAGCAGCGTCGCCGGGACAGGGGGTGGAGGGGAGCTGTTTTTT.

The chain is built from TRBV2 and TRBJ2-7; no firm D call. The CDR3 consists of 14 residues. Per germline, CDR1 SNHLY and CDR2 FYNNEI. Between the trimmed V and J ends, which lost 2 bases and 2 bases, there was a span of 10 bases. CDR3 DNA sequence: TGTGCCAGCAGTGAACAGTTTCGTACCTACGAGCAGTACTTC. It specifies CASSEQFRTYEQYF.

This clone was observed once. J is TRBJ2-1 and V is TRBV15; TRBD2 agrees at 7 bases. The CDR3 extends over 18 amino acids. Germline lookup yields CDR1 LNHNV and CDR2 YYDKDF (reference sequence). Germline trimming cut 4 bases from V and 6 bases from J; bases unmatched to any gene: 18. The CDR3 sequence is CATSTEVGIAGRINEQFF. In DNA, the CDR3 is TGTGCCACCAGCACTGAGGTGGGGATAGCGGGCCGAATCAATGAGCAGTTCTTC.

This rearrangement joins TRBV2 to TRBJ1-2; D possibly corresponds to TRBD1 (5 bases). Trimming took 6 bases from V and 2 from J, leaving 16 bases between them. In germline, CDR1 is SNHLY, CDR2 FYNNEI. The length of the CDR3 is 15 residues. DNA of the CDR3: TGTGCCAGCAGCGCAGACAGCTTTCAAAACTATGGCTACACCTTC. Translating it yields CASSADSFQNYGYTF.

The gene calls are TRBV7-2 and TRBJ1-1, with D possibly TRBD1 on 5 matching bases. Germline CDR1 SGHTA, CDR2 FQGNSA. The CDR3 has 14 amino acids. Deletions cut 2 bases from V and 0 bases from J, with 7 bases between. DNA of the CDR3: TGTGCCAGCAGCTTATCAGGGTTGAACACTGAAGCTTTCTTT. Translated, it gives CASSLSGLNTEAFF. The variable domain in full, with the rest retrieved from reference TRBV7-2 and TRBJ1-1, is GAGVSQSPSNKVTEKGKDVELRCDPISGHTALYWYRQSLGQGLEFLIYFQGNSAPDKSGLPSDRFSAERTGGSVSTLTIQRTQQEDSAVYLCASSLSGLNTEAFFGQGTRLTVV.

This chain connects TRBV7-9 to TRBJ1-2; D not resolved. CDR1 and CDR2 from the germline V gene are SEHNR and FQNEAQ (reference sequence). This CDR3 has 13 residues. V gave up 7 bases and J gave up 7 bases, with 16 bases separating them. The CDR3 loop is CASTLRFQGGYTF. CDR3 DNA: TGTGCCAGCACTTTGAGGTTTCAAGGTGGCTACACCTTC.

The chain links TRBV7-9 to TRBJ2-2, with a weak D call TRBD1 (5 bases). Germline CDR1 and CDR2: SEHNR and FQNEAQ (reference sequence). V lost 3 bases, J lost 4 bases, and 12 bases lay in between. The length of the CDR3 is 15 residues. The CDR3: CASSFDRDGTGELFF. The CDR3 DNA sequence: TGTGCCAGCAGCTTCGACAGAGACGGCACCGGGGAGCTGTTTTTT.

This clone was recorded only once. The chain combines TRBV2 with TRBJ2-3; TRBD1 matches at 7 bases. From germline, CDR1 is SNHLY and CDR2 FYNNEI. V shed 5 bases, J shed 5 bases, and the junction held 7 bases outside the gene matches. The CDR3 is 14 amino acids. CDR3 coding DNA: TGTGCCAGCAGTTTGGTCGCAGGGGGAGATACGCAGTATTTT. Its translation is CASSLVAGGDTQYF.

This chain connects TRBV13 to TRBJ2-3; weak D call: TRBD1 (6 bases). The germline gives CDR1 PRHDT, CDR2 FYEKMQ (reference sequence). The CDR3 is 12 residues long. The V end lost 5 bases, the J end lost 5 bases, and 8 bases lay between the germline ends. The CDR3 DNA sequence: TGTGCCAGCAGCCCAGGGGTAGATACGCAGTATTTT. Translated: CASSPGVDTQYF.

This chain uses TRBV6-1 with TRBJ1-3; D possibly corresponds to TRBD1 (5 bases). The CDR3 is made up of 15 amino acids. CDR1 is MNHNS and CDR2 is SASEGT in the germline V gene. Trimming left V 5 bases short and J 0 bases short, with 11 bases between. CDR3 loop: CASSPSRVSGNTIYF. CDR3 DNA sequence: TGTGCCAGCAGTCCCTCCAGGGTCTCTGGAAACACCATATATTTT.

This chain joins TRBV5-5 and TRBJ2-7; a weak D match, TRBD1 (6 bases). The CDR3 has 15 amino acids. Trimming pared 4 bases from V and 0 bases from J, leaving 14 bases between. CDR1 is SGHKS and CDR2 is YYEKEE in the germline V gene (reference sequence). For the CDR3, the DNA is TGTGCCAGCAGCCTCCATCCGGACAGCTCCTACGAGCAGTACTTC. Protein product: CASSLHPDSSYEQYF.

The V call is TRBV9, the J call TRBJ1-1; weak D call: TRBD1 (5 bases). This CDR3 has 12 amino acids. Trimming stripped 0 bases from V and 8 bases from J, with 8 bases between. Per germline, CDR1 SGDLS and CDR2 YYNGEE. This CDR3 reads CASSVVGAEAFF. The CDR3 DNA is TGTGCCAGCAGCGTAGTAGGGGCAGAAGCTTTCTTT. The full variable domain, its missing parts supplied by reference TRBV9 and TRBJ1-1, is DSGVTQTPKHLITATGQRVTLRCSPRSGDLSVYWYQQSLDQGLQFLIQYYNGEERAKGNILERFSAQQFPDLHSELNLSSLELGDSALYFCASSVVGAEAFFGQGTRLTVV.